This T cell receptor (beta chain) emerged from a study of blood T cells in healthy people across ages. Sample-barcoded 5' priming and a J-beta primer mix drove a second PCR of 7 to 11 cycles. TCRdb re-analysed the 5' RACE reads in MiXCR, keeping a single row per CDR3 protein. The data contain more than 500,000 distinct CDR3 sequences, about 29% of them singletons. Trimming left V 6 bases short and J 1 base short, with 21 bases between. The CDR3 has 17 amino acids. Germline CDR1 reads SQVTM; CDR2 reads ANQGSEA. The sample also formed part of further work on T cells of mothers and their children.

This sequence joins TRBV29-1 and TRBJ1-4; possibly TRBD1 for D (5 bases). Source material: blood. The sequence was obtained from a boy aged 2 to 10 in good health. CDR3 protein: CSVTFMGQAETNEKLFF. The CDR3 region has the DNA TGCAGCGTAACCTTTATGGGGCAGGCAGAAACTAATGAAAAACTGTTTTTT.